The 6 T cell receptor beta chains presented below share a single source sample, sequenced in a study of blood T cell repertoires in COVID-19. Assay used: immunoSEQ multiplex PCR; TCRdb lists only in-frame clones, some missing. Among approximately 58,000 clones, 75% to 85% were seen once, and the ten largest hold 5.6%. The sequenced sample was peripheral blood. All receptors come from a woman in her fifties or sixties with acute or convalescent COVID-19.

The J gene is TRBJ2-7, the V gene TRBV21-1; TRBD1, as called in the table, went unchecked against the DNA. TRBV21-1 represents a pseudogene. The CDR3 has 15 amino acids. CDR3 nucleotide sequence: TGTGCCAGCAGCAAATTTAAGCACAGGGAATGGGAGCAGTACTTC. Residues: CASSKFKHREWEQYF.

This chain joins TRBV6-1 and TRBJ1-5, with a tentative D call TRBD1 (6 bases). CDR1 and CDR2 (germline): MNHNS, SASEGT. V was cut by 2 bases and J by 9 bases, with 20 bases left in between. The CDR3 runs 16 residues. The CDR3 loop is CASSELPQGSTGPQHF. The DNA for the CDR3 is TGTGCCAGCAGTGAACTTCCACAGGGCTCCACAGGGCCCCAGCATTTT.

The V gene is TRBV3-1 (or the pseudogene TRBV3-2), the J gene TRBJ1-2, with D possibly being TRBD1 (5 bases). V lost 1 base and J lost 9, with 9 bases in between. Per the germline V gene, CDR1 is LGHDT and CDR2 is YNNKEL (reference sequence). This CDR3 comprises 12 residues. The chain's CDR3 is CASSQVGGSYTF. DNA for the CDR3: TGTGCCAGCAGCCAAGTCGGGGGGAGCTACACCTTC.

This clone was seen a single time. This chain connects TRBV2 to TRBJ1-4; D perhaps matches TRBD1 (6 bases). The CDR3 consists of 14 residues. Germline V gives CDR1 SNHLY, CDR2 FYNNEI. Trimming cost V 8 bases and J 4 bases, with 14 bases left between them. As DNA, the CDR3 is TGTGCCAGCCGCCCAGGGGTGGGTAATGAAAAACTGTTTTTT. This encodes CASRPGVGNEKLFF.

The CDR3: CASSIKGRVYGYTF. CDR3 DNA sequence: TGTGCCAGTAGTATAAAGGGGCGCGTGTATGGCTACACCTTC. The gene calls are TRBV19 and TRBJ1-2; D is possibly TRBD1 (5 bases). Germline loops: CDR1 LNHDA, CDR2 SQIVND (reference sequence). V gave up 2 bases and J gave up 5 bases, with 12 bases separating them. The CDR3 sequence is 14 residues long.

This clone was seen a few times. The CDR3 loop is CASGTSGGANEQFF. The CDR3 DNA reads TGTGCCTCCGGGACTAGCGGGGGGGCCAATGAGCAGTTCTTC. This rearrangement joins TRBV3-1 (or the pseudogene TRBV3-2) to TRBJ2-1, with 16 bases that match TRBD2. The V gene's germline CDR1 is LGHDT and CDR2 YNNKEL (reference sequence). CDR3 length: 14 amino acids. Trimming cost V 11 bases and J 6 bases; bases outside gene matches: 4.